A selection of T cell receptor beta chains follows, all from one sample in a study of technical replicates of blood from a handful of donors. The assay was immunoSEQ multiplex PCR, and TCRdb's table has in-frame clones only and misses some. Of roughly 68,000 clones listed, 92% were seen once; the top ten hold approximately 0.4%. Sequencing input: T cells isolated from PBMCs. These receptors were obtained from a human donor in good health. The CDR3 runs from the conserved cysteine through the conserved F or W. Fields, in order: J gene, clone size, V gene, D gene, CDR3 protein, CDR3 DNA. The D gene is left open where the match is weak. For some rows the clone size is stated as once, few or many, or as a class when expanded; others skip it.

>TRBJ2-1|.|TRBV29-1|TRBD2
CSVVSGRAVEQFF
TGCAGCGTTGTTAGCGGGAGGGCCGTTGAGCAGTTCTTC
>TRBJ1-2|.|TRBV9|.
CASSDQGHGYTF
TGTGCCAGCAGCGATCAGGGTCATGGCTACACCTTC
>TRBJ1-2|.|TRBV6-5|TRBD1
CASSEQGAGGYTF
TGTGCCAGCAGTGAACAGGGGGCTGGGGGCTACACCTTC
>TRBJ2-1|.|TRBV30|TRBD2
CAWSSTSTLFF
TGTGCCTGGAGTTCGACTAGCACTTTGTTCTTC
>TRBJ2-3|.|TRBV11-3|TRBD2
CASSLSGASTDTQYF
TGTGCCAGCAGCCTTAGCGGGGCAAGCACAGATACGCAGTATTTT
>TRBJ1-2|.|TRBV4-3|.
CASSGHRGGYTF
TGCGCCAGCAGCGGGCATCGCGGGGGCTACACCTTC
>TRBJ2-5|.|TRBV7-8|.
CASSSGGYETQYF
TGTGCCAGCAGCTCGGGCGGGTACGAGACCCAGTACTTC
>TRBJ1-2|.|TRBV18|.
CASSLTDPGLTNYGYTF
TGTGCCAGCTCACTAACGGATCCGGGACTGACTAACTATGGCTACACCTTC
>TRBJ1-3|.|TRBV21-1|.
CASGGQGSGNTIYF
TGTGCCAGCGGGGGACAGGGCTCTGGAAACACCATATATTTT
>TRBJ2-6|.|TRBV30|.
CAWRASGANVLTF
TGTGCCTGGAGAGCTTCTGGGGCCAACGTCCTGACTTTC
>TRBJ1-1|.|TRBV11-3|.
CASSLGQNTEAFF
TGTGCCAGCAGCCTCGGACAGAACACTGAAGCTTTCTTT
>TRBJ1-4|once|TRBV29-1|.
CSVGGMGEKLFF
TGCAGCGTGGGCGGGATGGGAGAAAAACTGTTTTTT
>TRBJ2-7|.|TRBV14|.
CASSQDVGPKAGNEQYF
TGTGCCAGCAGCCAAGATGTGGGTCCGAAGGCGGGAAACGAGCAGTACTTC
>TRBJ2-5|.|TRBV25-1|.
CASSEFGEQETQYF
TGTGCCAGCAGTGAATTCGGGGAGCAAGAGACCCAGTACTTC
>TRBJ2-3|.|TRBV25-1|.
CASGPGLYTDTQYF
TGTGCCAGCGGCCCGGGACTTTACACAGATACGCAGTATTTT
>TRBJ2-7|.|TRBV11-3|.
CASSSLYGREDSYEQYF
TGTGCCAGCAGCTCCCTCTACGGGAGAGAAGATTCCTACGAGCAGTACTTC
>TRBJ2-1|.|TRBV7-9|TRBD2
CASSHVPGLSSSYNEQFF
TGTGCCAGCAGCCACGTTCCGGGACTATCGAGCTCCTACAATGAGCAGTTCTTC
>TRBJ1-5|.|TRBV27|TRBD1
CASSLYRGDDQPQHF
TGTGCCAGCAGTTTATACAGGGGGGACGATCAGCCCCAGCATTTT
>TRBJ2-7|.|TRBV29-1|.
CSVESSETYEQYF
TGCAGCGTTGAGTCTAGCGAGACCTACGAGCAGTACTTC
>TRBJ2-1|.|TRBV9|TRBD2
CASSRTSGSMNSYNEQFF
TGTGCCAGCAGTCGAACTAGCGGGAGTATGAACTCCTACAATGAGCAGTTCTTC
>TRBJ1-3|.|TRBV7-6|TRBD1
CASSPHRQGLWSGNTIYF
TGTGCCAGCAGCCCGCATAGACAGGGCCTTTGGTCCGGAAACACCATATATTTT
>TRBJ1-1|.|TRBV19|.
CASSPTGTEAFF
TGTGCCAGTAGTCCAACCGGGACAGAAGCTTTCTTT
>TRBJ2-3|.|TRBV2|.
CAYGSSSTDTQYF
TGTGCCTACGGGTCTTCCTCCACAGATACGCAGTATTTT
>TRBJ2-7|.|TRBV28|.
CASSLSEAAHSYEQYF
TGTGCCAGCAGTTTGTCGGAAGCGGCACATTCCTACGAGCAGTACTTC
>TRBJ2-1|.|TRBV2|.
CASSEVGSGIYNEQFF
TGTGCCAGCAGTGAAGTAGGGAGCGGCATCTACAATGAGCAGTTCTTC
>TRBJ2-1|.|TRBV6-5|TRBD2
CASRRLAGDNEQFF
TGTGCCAGCAGGCGACTAGCGGGAGACAATGAGCAGTTCTTC
>TRBJ2-1|.|TRBV29-1|TRBD2
CSVGTSGRPLNEQFF
TGCAGCGTGGGGACTAGCGGGAGGCCCCTTAATGAGCAGTTCTTC
>TRBJ1-1|few|TRBV28|.
CASSFSGEAFF
TGTGCCAGCAGTTTCTCAGGGGAAGCTTTCTTT
>TRBJ2-1|.|TRBV27|TRBD2
CASSPSAGEESDEQFF
TGTGCCAGCTCACCCTCGGCGGGAGAGGAATCAGATGAGCAGTTCTTC
>TRBJ2-5|.|TRBV28|TRBD1
CASSLYQGATETQYF
TGTGCCAGCAGTTTATATCAGGGGGCAACAGAGACCCAGTACTTC
>TRBJ2-3|.|TRBV27|TRBD1
CASRGDRERDTQYF
TGTGCCAGCAGGGGGGACAGGGAGAGAGATACGCAGTATTTT
>TRBJ1-2|.|TRBV2|TRBD1
CASSSGTANYGYTF
TGTGCCAGCAGTTCGGGGACAGCTAACTATGGCTACACCTTC
>TRBJ1-1|.|TRBV19|TRBD1
CASSPRSDRANTEAFF
TGTGCCAGTAGCCCAAGATCCGACAGGGCAAACACTGAAGCTTTCTTT
>TRBJ2-7|.|TRBV4-1|.
CASSQTELTYEQYF
TGCGCCAGCAGCCAAACGGAGCTTACCTACGAGCAGTACTTC
>TRBJ2-2|.|TRBV14|.
CASSQEHPQVPRRWDTGELFF
TGTGCCAGCAGCCAAGAGCATCCACAGGTCCCCAGAAGGTGGGACACCGGGGAGCTGTTTTTT
>TRBJ2-3|.|TRBV7-7|TRBD2
CASSLGLTSGIPTDTQYF
TGTGCTAGCAGCTTAGGATTGACTAGCGGGATCCCCACAGATACGCAGTATTTT
>TRBJ2-3|.|TRBV9|.
CASSVGLELTDTQYF
TGTGCCAGCAGCGTAGGTCTAGAGTTGACAGATACGCAGTATTTT
>TRBJ1-1|.|TRBV11-3|TRBD1
CASSLDPQGVTEAFF
TGTGCCAGCAGCTTAGATCCCCAGGGGGTCACTGAAGCTTTCTTT
>TRBJ2-7|.|TRBV9|TRBD2
CASSPTSGRSYEQYF
TGTGCCAGCAGCCCAACTAGCGGGAGAAGCTACGAGCAGTACTTC
>TRBJ2-7|.|TRBV7-3|TRBD1
CASSWDRESEQYF
TGTGCCAGCAGCTGGGACAGGGAAAGCGAGCAGTACTTC